The source of this TCR beta chain is a study of blood T cell repertoires in COVID-19 (TCRdb year 2020). About the full investigation: Collaborator samples came from the United States, Italy and Spain and covered acute and convalescent phases of COVID-19. The prospective study material was composed of cDNA or gDNA derived from T cells, B-cell-depleted T cells, or PBMCs. The dataset comprised deeply sampled blood TCRbeta repertoires from subjects exposed to, actively infected with, or recovered from COVID-19. The repertoires were released in a freely available public database intended as a resource for research on the immune response to SARS-CoV-2. The samples were drawn from the first 160 participants of the ongoing ImmuneRACE study and from 1,254 subjects provided by 6 global collaborators. The sample metadata nearly always contained a de-identified subject ID, COVID-19 status, age in years and sex. HLA class I and class II types, where available, came from metadata supplied by the sample provider rather than from assay-based typing. The paper's findings and limits, for the study overall: How much clinical and demographic metadata was included differed by source and by participant, and the metadata was provided uncurated.

This clone was recorded a few times. Its binding antigen is unknown. Base qualities are not provided; no much larger clone lies one nucleotide away. Whole blood was collected in K2EDTA tubes by collaborating institutions according to the institutions' own protocols. For TCRbeta analysis, collaborators shipped samples as frozen whole blood, isolated PBMCs, or DNA extracted from either of those sample types. TCRbeta CDR3 regions were amplified from genomic DNA by means of the immunoSEQ Assay, a bias-controlled multiplex PCR. Per the source publication's procedure: The number of nucleated cells in each sample was estimated from the amplification of reference gene primers within the assay. To quantify the absolute abundance of each unique TCRbeta CDR3 rearrangement, sequence reads were collapsed and filtered. For each sample, productive Simpson clonality was calculated as the square root of Simpson's diversity index over productive rearrangements. TCRdb stores this immuneACCESS table with in-frame sequences only. Part of the clones is absent; in the studies checked, under half of the shortfall reflects unresolved V genes, and no reason is known for the rest. V, J and clone size are taken as reported in that table, and D and trimming were inferred from the DNA itself. This sample is represented by 150,000 to 200,000 clones; roughly nine tenths of them were singletons. About 7% of the sample is held by the ten biggest clonotypes.

V is cut by 5 bases and J by 4 bases, and the space between the germline ends is 12 bases. There are 14 amino acids in the CDR3, from cysteine to phenylalanine inclusive. Only CDR3 DNA remains: 42 bases, in frame from the first base. CDR1 and CDR2 are read off the germline V gene (reference sequence) as SEHNR and FQNEAQ. Source material: peripheral blood. The chain joins TRBV7-9 to TRBJ1-5; no D gene can be assigned with confidence. The TCR sequence derives from a woman of 80 years or more in a cohort sampled during active or convalescent COVID-19. The nucleotide sequence reads as follows: TGTGCCAGCAGCCCCGGGAGGGCAAATCAGCCCCAGCATTTT. Its translation reads: CASSPGRANQPQHF.